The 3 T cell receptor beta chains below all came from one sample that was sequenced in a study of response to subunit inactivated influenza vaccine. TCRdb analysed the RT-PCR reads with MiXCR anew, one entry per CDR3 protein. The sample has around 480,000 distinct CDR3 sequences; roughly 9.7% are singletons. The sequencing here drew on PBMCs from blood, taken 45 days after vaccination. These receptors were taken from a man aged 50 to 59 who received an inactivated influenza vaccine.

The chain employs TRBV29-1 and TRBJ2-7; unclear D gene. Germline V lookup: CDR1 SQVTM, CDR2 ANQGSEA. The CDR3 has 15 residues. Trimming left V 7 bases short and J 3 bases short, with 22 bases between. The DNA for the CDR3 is TGCAGCGCCAAGAAAGGTTTGCCCCAGTGCTACGAGCAGTACTTC. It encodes CSAKKGLPQCYEQYF.

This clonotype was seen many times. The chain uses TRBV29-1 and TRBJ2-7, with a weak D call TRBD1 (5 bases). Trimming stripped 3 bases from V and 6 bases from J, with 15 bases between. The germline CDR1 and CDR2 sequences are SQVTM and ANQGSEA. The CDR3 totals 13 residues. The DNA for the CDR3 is TGCAGCGTTGATTTCGGCAGGGCAGGCGAGCAGTACTTC. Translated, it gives CSVDFGRAGEQYF.

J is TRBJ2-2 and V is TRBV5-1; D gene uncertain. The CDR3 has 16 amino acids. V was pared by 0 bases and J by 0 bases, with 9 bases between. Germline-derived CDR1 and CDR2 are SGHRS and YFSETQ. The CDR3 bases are TGCGCCAGCAGCTTGGACACATCCGCGAACACCGGGGAGCTGTTTTTT. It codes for CASSLDTSANTGELFF.